These 19 T cell receptor beta chains share one sample of origin, sequenced in a study of OX40 agonist ivuxolimab in advanced cancers. TCRdb keeps only in-frame clones here, not all; method: immunoSEQ multiplex PCR. The data show 15,000 to 25,000 clones, approximately 91% seen once. The sequencing here drew on CD4+ or CD8+ T cells sorted from blood, taken in a trial of the OX40 agonist ivuxolimab. The receptors come from an adult with an advanced solid tumor such as melanoma, head and neck, liver or kidney cancer.

The chain links TRBV28 to TRBJ2-1; no firm D call. The ends were cut back, 6 bases at V and 5 bases at J, with 14 bases in the middle. CDR1 and CDR2 from the germline V gene are MDHEN and SYDVKM. This CDR3 region has 14 residues. CDR3 amino acids: CASSLYRTDNEQFF. The CDR3 coding sequence is TGTGCCAGCAGCCTCTATAGGACCGACAATGAGCAGTTCTTC.

The chain is built from TRBV6-6 and TRBJ2-5, with 8 bases identical to TRBD2. This CDR3 region has 14 residues. Per the germline V gene, CDR1 is MNHNY and CDR2 is SVGAGI (reference sequence). Trimming took 2 bases from V and 5 from J; bases not matched to a gene: 4. The CDR3 here is CASSYLTSAETQYF. CDR3 nucleotides: TGTGCCAGCAGTTACCTGACTAGCGCGGAGACCCAGTACTTC.

The chain employs TRBV6-6 and TRBJ2-3; no firm D call. V gave up 3 bases and J gave up 2 bases, with 12 bases separating them. Germline V gives CDR1 MNHNY, CDR2 SVGAGI (reference sequence). The CDR3 contains 15 residues. The CDR3 nucleotides are TGTGCCAGCAGTTATTTTTCCACTTTCACAGATACGCAGTATTTT. Translated: CASSYFSTFTDTQYF.

The chain couples TRBV7-9 to TRBJ2-3; D is possibly TRBD1 (6 bases). The CDR3 loop spans 14 amino acids. The V end lost 5 bases, the J end lost 5 bases, and 14 bases lay between the germline ends. Germline-derived CDR1 and CDR2 are SEHNR and FQNEAQ (reference sequence). In nucleotides, the CDR3 is TGTGCCAGCAGCATTTACAGGGTTATAGATACGCAGTATTTT. It encodes CASSIYRVIDTQYF.

The V call is TRBV11-2, the J call TRBJ2-7; 12 nucleotides agree with TRBD2. Germline V CDR1 and CDR2: SGHAT, FQNNGV. This CDR3 comprises 18 residues. J was trimmed by 3 bases and V by 4 bases; bases with no gene match: 13. The CDR3 spells CASSSLGASGRENYEQYF. The CDR3 DNA reads TGTGCCAGCAGCTCACTCGGGGCTAGCGGGAGGGAGAACTACGAGCAGTACTTC.

The chain carries TRBV15 and TRBJ2-1; D is undetermined. This CDR3 contains 12 residues. The V end lost 3 bases, the J end lost 7 bases, and 7 bases lay between the germline ends. Germline V gives CDR1 LNHNV, CDR2 YYDKDF (reference sequence). The CDR3 loop reads CATSSGANEQFF. Here the CDR3 DNA reads TGTGCCACCAGCAGTGGAGCGAATGAGCAGTTCTTC. Combining the CDR3 with reference TRBV15 and TRBJ2-1 gives the whole variable domain DAMVIQNPRYQVTQFGKPVTLSCSQTLNHNVMYWYQQKSSQAPKLLFHYYDKDFNNEADTPDNFQSRRPNTSFCFLDIRSPGLGDTAMYLCATSSGANEQFFGPGTRLTVL.

CDR3 sequence reads: CASSVGSGAASYEQYF. The CDR3 bases are TGTGCCAGCAGCGTAGGTAGCGGGGCTGCCTCCTACGAGCAGTACTTC. V is TRBV9 and J is TRBJ2-7; 8 nucleotides match TRBD2. Germline trimming cut 0 bases from V and 0 bases from J; bases unmatched to any gene: 5. The CDR3 has 16 residues. Looked up from germline, CDR1 is SGDLS and CDR2 is YYNGEE.

V gene TRBV7-9 combines with J gene TRBJ2-3; D possibly corresponds to TRBD2 (6 bases). The CDR3 runs 16 residues. Trimming pared 4 bases from V and 2 bases from J, leaving 16 bases between. Germline CDR1 reads SEHNR; CDR2 reads FQNEAQ (reference sequence). Written as DNA, the CDR3 is TGTGCCAGCAGCTCGCAGACGGGACTTCTCACAGATACGCAGTATTTT. Encoded protein: CASSSQTGLLTDTQYF.

This chain uses TRBV7-3 with TRBJ2-1; D call uncertain. This CDR3 spans 14 amino acids. V was pared by 3 bases and J by 0 bases, with 6 bases between. CDR1 SGHTA and CDR2 FQGTGA come from the germline V gene. CDR3 nucleotide sequence: TGTGCCAGCAGCTTGTCTAGCTCCTACAATGAGCAGTTCTTC. The encoded protein is CASSLSSSYNEQFF.

To note about this clone: Mismatch with germline at one junction end may stem from a read error. In the same sample, other DNA sequences code for this CDR3. The V and J genes are TRBV11-2 and TRBJ2-1; 9 bases agree with TRBD2. The CDR3 contains 14 residues. Germline V gene lookup returns CDR1 SGHAT and CDR2 FQNNGV. The CDR3 bases are TGTGCTAGCAGTGTGGCGGGAGGGAGACGTGAGCAGTTCTTC. Amino acid sequence: CASSVAGGRREQFF.

The chain joins TRBV27 to TRBJ1-5; D remains ambiguous. The CDR3 has 14 residues. V was clipped by 3 bases and J by 4 bases, with 10 bases between them. CDR1 and CDR2 from the germline V gene are MNHEY and SMNVEV (reference sequence). The DNA of the CDR3 is TGTGCCAGCAGTTTTAATGGGATGAATCAGCCCCAGCATTTT. It is translated as CASSFNGMNQPQHF.

This clone was observed a single time. This chain links TRBV4-1 with TRBJ1-1; 11 nucleotides agree with TRBD1. This CDR3 comprises 15 residues. CDR1 and CDR2 from the germline V gene are MGHRA and YSYEKL. The ends lost 3 bases at V and 5 bases at J; junction bases unmatched: 5. This CDR3 reads CASSHSGTGGTEAFF. CDR3 nucleotide sequence: TGCGCCAGCAGCCATTCCGGGACAGGGGGTACTGAAGCTTTCTTT.

This clone occurred once. The chain links TRBV19 to TRBJ1-5; D is undetermined. Trimming stripped 7 bases from V and 2 bases from J, with 12 bases between. The germline gives CDR1 LNHDA, CDR2 SQIVND (reference sequence). CDR3 length: 14 residues. CDR3 region: CASNYRSGNQPQHF. CDR3 bases: TGTGCCAGTAATTATAGGAGTGGCAATCAGCCCCAGCATTTT.

V and J are TRBV7-9 and TRBJ2-7; no clear D gene. The CDR3 loop spans 14 amino acids. V shed 1 base and J shed 3 bases, with 10 bases lying between them. From germline, CDR1 is SEHNR and CDR2 FQNEAQ (reference sequence). CDR3 residues: CASSLVEADYEQYF. The CDR3 coding sequence is TGTGCCAGCAGCTTAGTAGAGGCAGACTACGAGCAGTACTTC.

The chain recombines TRBV7-9 with TRBJ1-2; D is ambiguous. The germline V gene has CDR1 SEHNR and CDR2 FQNEAQ (reference sequence). The CDR3 contains 12 residues. V lost 2 bases and J lost 13, with 14 bases in between. This chain's CDR3 is CASSLYNGFSTF. CDR3 DNA: TGTGCCAGCAGCTTATATAATGGCTTCTCCACCTTC.

This rearrangement joins TRBV9 to TRBJ2-5; a weak D match, TRBD2 (7 bases). Per the germline V gene, CDR1 is SGDLS and CDR2 is YYNGEE. V was trimmed by 6 bases and J by 3 bases, leaving 21 bases between them. This CDR3 contains 16 residues. The CDR3: CASIRGAGEKEETQYF. In DNA, the CDR3 is TGTGCCAGCATCCGGGGGGCGGGAGAGAAAGAAGAGACCCAGTACTTC.

J is TRBJ2-3 and V is TRBV11-3; a weak D match, TRBD2 (5 bases). Germline V CDR1 and CDR2: SGHNT, YENEEA. Trimming pared 2 bases from V and 6 bases from J, leaving 18 bases between. The CDR3 has 16 amino acids. As DNA, the CDR3 is TGTGCCAGCAGCTTACGGGAACTAGATCCTCTCGATACGCAGTATTTT. As protein: CASSLRELDPLDTQYF.

The J gene is TRBJ2-1, the V gene TRBV21-1; the table assigns TRBD2, which was not confirmed against the DNA. TRBV21-1 is a pseudogene segment. The CDR3 sequence is 24 residues long. For the CDR3, the DNA is TGTGCCAGCAGCTGTACAGGGGAGGAATTCGAAAGGACTAGCGGGAGGAAGACGTACAATGAGCAGTTCTTC. Translation: CASSCTGEEFERTSGRKTYNEQFF.

The gene calls are TRBV6-5 and TRBJ2-1; possible D gene TRBD1, 5 bases. There are 15 residues in the CDR3. Germline V gene lookup returns CDR1 MNHEY and CDR2 SVGAGI. V was clipped by 5 bases and J by 0 bases, with 11 bases between them. The CDR3: CASSKQERSYNEQFF. In DNA form, the CDR3 reads TGTGCCAGCAGTAAACAGGAGCGCTCCTACAATGAGCAGTTCTTC.